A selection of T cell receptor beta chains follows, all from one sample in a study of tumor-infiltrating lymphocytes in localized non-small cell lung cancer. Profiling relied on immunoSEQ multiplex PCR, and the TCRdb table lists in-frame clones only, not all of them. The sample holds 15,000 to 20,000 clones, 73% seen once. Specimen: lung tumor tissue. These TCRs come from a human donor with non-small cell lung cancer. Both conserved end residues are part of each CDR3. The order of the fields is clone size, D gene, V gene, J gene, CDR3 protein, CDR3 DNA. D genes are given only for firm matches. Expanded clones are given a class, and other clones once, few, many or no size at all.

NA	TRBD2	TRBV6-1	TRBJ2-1	CASSERVAGGYNEQFF	TGTGCCAGCAGTGAAAGGGTAGCGGGAGGGTACAATGAGCAGTTCTTC
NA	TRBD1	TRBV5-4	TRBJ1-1	CASSQAADQGAGKTEAFF	TGTGCCAGCAGCCAAGCCGCTGACCAGGGGGCGGGTAAGACTGAAGCTTTCTTT
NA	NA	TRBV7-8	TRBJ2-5	CASSSGLQETQYF	TGTGCCAGCAGCTCGGGACTGCAAGAGACCCAGTACTTC
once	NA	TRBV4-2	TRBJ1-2	CASSQDVKNNYGYTF	TGTGCCAGCAGCCAAGATGTGAAGAATAACTATGGCTACACCTTC
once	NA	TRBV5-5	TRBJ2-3	CASTHGDTQYF	TGTGCCAGCACCCATGGAGATACGCAGTATTTT
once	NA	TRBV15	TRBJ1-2	CATSRDALGSRGYTF	TGTGCCACCAGCAGAGATGCGTTGGGTTCAAGGGGCTACACCTTC
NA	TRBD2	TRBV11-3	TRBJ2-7	CASSPWRREPPLPPREQYF	TGTGCCAGCAGCCCCTGGAGGCGGGAGCCGCCGCTCCCCCCCCGCGAGCAGTACTTC
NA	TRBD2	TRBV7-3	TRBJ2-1	CASSLSGSHYNEQFF	TGTGCCAGCAGCTTAAGCGGGAGCCACTACAATGAGCAGTTCTTC
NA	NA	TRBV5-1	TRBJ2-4	CAPGVATTKNIQYF	TGCGCCCCGGGGGTCGCAACAACCAAAAACATTCAGTACTTC
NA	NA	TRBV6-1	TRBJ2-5	CASSEAYDSQYF	TGTGCCAGCAGTGAAGCGTATGATTCCCAGTACTTC
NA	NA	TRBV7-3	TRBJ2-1	CASSPPAGSGSYNEQFF	TGTGCCAGCAGCCCCCCGGCGGGGAGCGGGTCCTACAATGAGCAGTTCTTC
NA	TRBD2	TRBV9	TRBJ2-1	CASSVFRGGDNEQFF	TGTGCCAGCAGCGTATTTCGGGGGGGGGACAATGAGCAGTTCTTC
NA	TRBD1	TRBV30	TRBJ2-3	CAWSPTGTGGIDTQYF	TGTGCCTGGAGTCCAACGGGGACAGGGGGTATAGATACGCAGTATTTT
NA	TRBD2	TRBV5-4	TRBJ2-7	CASSNLGGGTLYEQYF	TGTGCCAGCAGCAATCTGGGGGGAGGGACCCTGTACGAGCAGTACTTC
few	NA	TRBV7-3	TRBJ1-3	CASSLDAISGNTIYF	TGTGCCAGCAGCTTAGATGCAATCTCTGGAAACACCATATATTTT
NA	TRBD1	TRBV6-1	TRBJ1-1	CASSDGTEVTEAFF	TGTGCCAGCAGTGACGGGACAGAAGTGACTGAAGCTTTCTTT
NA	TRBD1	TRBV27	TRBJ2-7	CASRLGQGSYEQYF	TGTGCCAGCAGGTTGGGACAGGGTTCCTACGAGCAGTACTTC
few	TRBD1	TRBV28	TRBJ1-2	CASTAGTDTSGYTF	TGTGCCAGCACTGCCGGGACAGATACGTCTGGCTACACCTTC
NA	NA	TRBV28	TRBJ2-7	CASTPGGGGGSYEQYF	TGTGCCAGCACTCCCGGGGGCGGGGGCGGCTCCTACGAGCAGTACTTC
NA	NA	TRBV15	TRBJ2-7	CATSRAPIATTYEQYF	TGTGCCACCAGCAGAGCTCCGATTGCAACAACCTACGAGCAGTACTTC
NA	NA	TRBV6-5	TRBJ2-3	CASSLADTQYF	TGTGCCAGCAGTTTGGCAGATACGCAGTATTTT
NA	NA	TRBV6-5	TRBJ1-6	CASSYGAPGSPLHF	TGTGCCAGCAGTTACGGGGCCCCGGGTTCACCCCTCCACTTT
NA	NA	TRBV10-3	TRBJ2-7	CAIMGGAYEQYF	TGTGCCATCATGGGCGGGGCCTACGAGCAGTACTTC
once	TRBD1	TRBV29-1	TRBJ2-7	CSVRTGWSYEQYF	TGCAGCGTGCGGACAGGGTGGTCCTACGAGCAGTACTTC